At least ten counts were recorded for the clone carrying this TCR beta chain. This sample was taken from a study of blood T cell repertoires in COVID-19. Study summary: Some COVID-19 samples were acute and others convalescent; all came from the United States, Italy and Spain.

In the original workflow: Amplifying reference gene primers gave estimates of nucleated cell counts. TCRdb keeps only in-frame clones here, not all; method: immunoSEQ multiplex PCR. V, J and clone size are taken as reported in that table, and D and trimming were inferred from the DNA itself. The sample lists just over 200,000 clones; less than 85% were seen once. The source of this sequence is an older woman with acute or convalescent COVID-19. Specimen: peripheral blood.

The CDR3 DNA reads as TGTGCCAGCCAACGGGAAAACTCCTACGAGCAGTACTTC. Amino acids: CASQRENSYEQYF. The genes are TRBV19 and TRBJ2-7, with TRBD2 as a possible D gene (5 bases). From germline, CDR1 is LNHDA and CDR2 SQIVND (reference sequence). The V gene lost 9 bases and the J gene lost 0 bases, with 12 bases spanning the gap. The CDR3 extends over 13 amino acids.